A single sample is the source of the 8 T cell receptor beta chains below, sequenced in a study of identifying expanded T cells in peripheral blood. Libraries were prepared by immunoSEQ multiplex PCR; TCRdb keeps only in-frame clonotypes and omits some of them. The sample shows approximately 100,000 clones, around 88% of them seen only once. Sequencing used blood. Receptors were obtained from a person aged 18 to 75 in good health.

The V call is TRBV4-1, the J call TRBJ2-5, with D hard to call. The V gene lost 2 bases and the J gene lost 2 bases, with 9 bases spanning the gap. The germline CDR1 and CDR2 sequences are MGHRA and YSYEKL. The CDR3 covers 14 residues. CDR3 sequence (DNA): TGCGCCAGCAGCCAATCGCAGGTTCAAGAGACCCAGTACTTC. Its translation is CASSQSQVQETQYF.

This clone was recorded a few times. The chain links TRBV7-8 to TRBJ2-1, with a weak D call TRBD2 (6 bases). Trimming left V 0 bases short and J 0 bases short, with 15 bases between. This CDR3 comprises 18 residues. The germline V gene encodes CDR1 SGHVS and CDR2 FQNEAQ. For the CDR3, the DNA is TGTGCCAGCAGCTTAGCCCGCTTAGCGGCAACCTCCTACAATGAGCAGTTCTTC. This codes for CASSLARLAATSYNEQFF.

The chain employs TRBV18 and TRBJ2-2; 7 bases fit TRBD2. Germline V lookup: CDR1 KGHSH, CDR2 LQKENI. Unmatched junction bases numbered 11, after V lost 4 bases and J lost 0 bases. There are 18 residues in the CDR3. The CDR3 protein is CASSRTDMGGPNTGELFF. CDR3 sequence (DNA): TGTGCCAGCTCACGAACGGACATGGGAGGGCCGAACACCGGGGAGCTGTTTTTT.

The V call is TRBV5-1, the J call TRBJ1-2; D may be TRBD1 (6 bases). The V and J ends lost 3 bases and 8 bases respectively, with 14 bases between them. This CDR3 has 13 residues. The germline V gene has CDR1 SGHRS and CDR2 YFSETQ. The CDR3 coding sequence is TGCGCCAGCAGCTATGGGGGGGGCGAGGGCTACACCTTC. Residues: CASSYGGGEGYTF.

The chain uses TRBV13 and TRBJ2-1, with a weak D call TRBD2 (6 bases). V shed 4 bases and J shed 6 bases, with 10 bases lying between them. The CDR3 loop spans 13 amino acids. Germline V gives CDR1 PRHDT, CDR2 FYEKMQ (reference sequence). For the CDR3, the DNA is TGTGCCAGCAGCTCCCGGGACTCCAATGAGCAGTTCTTC. Its translation: CASSSRDSNEQFF.

The rearrangement uses TRBV30 and TRBJ1-4, with D maybe TRBD1 (6 bases). V shed 3 bases and J shed 8 bases, with 13 bases lying between them. CDR3 length: 13 residues. The germline CDR1 and CDR2 sequences are GTSNPN and SVGIG (reference sequence). DNA for the CDR3: TGTGCCTGGAGGTCTGCGCAGGGGGAAAAACTGTTTTTT. Its protein is CAWRSAQGEKLFF.

Concerning this clone itself: Different DNA sequences within this sample yield the same CDR3. The chain employs TRBV19 and TRBJ1-3; D unresolved. The V end was cut by 5 bases, the J end by 2 bases, with 4 bases between. The CDR3 covers 12 residues. The germline gives CDR1 LNHDA, CDR2 SQIVND (reference sequence). The CDR3 reads CASSSTGNTIYF. CDR3 nucleotides: TGTGCCAGTAGTTCTACTGGAAACACCATATATTTT.

V usage is TRBV6-1 and J usage is TRBJ2-7, with a possible D match to TRBD1 (5 bases). The CDR3 loop spans 15 amino acids. The germline V gene encodes CDR1 MNHNS and CDR2 SASEGT. V lost 1 base and J 0 bases, leaving 10 bases between the germline ends. CDR3 nucleotides: TGTGCCAGCAGTGAAGGACAGCACACCTCCTACGAGCAGTACTTC. It is translated as CASSEGQHTSYEQYF.